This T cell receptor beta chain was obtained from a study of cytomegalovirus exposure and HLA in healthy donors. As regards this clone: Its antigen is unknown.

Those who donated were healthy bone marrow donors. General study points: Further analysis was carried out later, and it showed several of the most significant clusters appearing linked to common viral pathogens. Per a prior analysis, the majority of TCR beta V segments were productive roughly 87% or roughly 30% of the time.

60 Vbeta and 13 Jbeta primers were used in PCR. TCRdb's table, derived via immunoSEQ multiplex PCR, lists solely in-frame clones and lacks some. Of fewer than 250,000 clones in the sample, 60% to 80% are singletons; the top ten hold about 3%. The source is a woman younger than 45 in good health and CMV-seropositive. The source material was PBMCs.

Here the CDR3 reads CASSQVGRGNEKLFF. In DNA form, the CDR3 reads TGCGCCAGCAGCCAAGTGGGCAGGGGAAACGAAAAACTGTTTTTT. The gene calls are TRBV4-1 and TRBJ1-4; maybe TRBD1 (6 bases). The CDR3 totals 15 residues. Germline values: CDR1 MGHRA, CDR2 YSYEKL. Trimming pared 1 base from V and 8 bases from J, leaving 14 bases between.